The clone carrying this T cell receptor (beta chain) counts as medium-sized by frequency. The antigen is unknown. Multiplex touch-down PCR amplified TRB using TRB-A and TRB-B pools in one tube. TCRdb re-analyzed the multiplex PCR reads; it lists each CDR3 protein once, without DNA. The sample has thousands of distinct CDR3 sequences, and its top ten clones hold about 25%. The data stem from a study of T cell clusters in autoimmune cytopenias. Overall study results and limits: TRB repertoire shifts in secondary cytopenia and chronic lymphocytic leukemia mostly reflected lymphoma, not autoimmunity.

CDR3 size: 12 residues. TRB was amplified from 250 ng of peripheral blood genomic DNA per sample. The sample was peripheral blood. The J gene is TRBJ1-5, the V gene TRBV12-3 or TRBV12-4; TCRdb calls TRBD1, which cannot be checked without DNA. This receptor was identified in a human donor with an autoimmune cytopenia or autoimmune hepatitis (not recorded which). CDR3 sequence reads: CASSLTDQPQHF.